The rows below give T cell receptor beta chains drawn from one sample of a study of cytomegalovirus exposure and HLA in healthy donors. TCRdb's table, derived via immunoSEQ multiplex PCR, lists solely in-frame clones and lacks some. The sample totals around 110,000 clones; its top ten clones hold more than 3.5%. The sample taken for sequencing was PBMCs. The source is a man aged 30 to 45 in good health and CMV-seronegative. The CDR3 runs from the conserved cysteine through the conserved F or W. D genes are given only for firm matches.

CDR3nt	CDR3aa	v_gene	d_gene	j_gene
TGCGCCAGCAGCTTGGAGGGTGGAGGAGAGACCCAGTACTTC	CASSLEGGGETQYF	TRBV5-1	-	TRBJ2-5
TGTGCCAGCTCCCGAACGACAGGGGGAGTCCAAGAGACCCAGTACTTC	CASSRTTGGVQETQYF	TRBV18	TRBD1	TRBJ2-5
TGTGCCTGGGCCCCAGGCTCGGGGAGCAATCAGCCCCAGCATTTT	CAWAPGSGSNQPQHF	TRBV30	-	TRBJ1-5
TGTGCCAGCAGCCTGTTAGGGGCCTCTGGAAACACCATATATTTT	CASSLLGASGNTIYF	TRBV6-1	-	TRBJ1-3
TGTGCCAGCAGCCGAGGGAGATTTCCAGATACGCAGTATTTT	CASSRGRFPDTQYF	TRBV27	-	TRBJ2-3
TGTGCCAGTTCGACAGGGAACACCGGGGAGCTGTTTTTT	CASSTGNTGELFF	TRBV11-3	-	TRBJ2-2
TGTGCCAGCAGCTTAGACAGGGGGCTCCAAGAGCAGTACTTC	CASSLDRGLQEQYF	TRBV13	TRBD1	TRBJ2-5
TGCGCCAGCAGCTTGGTGGGACAGGGCCTGAATTCACCCCTCCACTTT	CASSLVGQGLNSPLHF	TRBV5-1	TRBD1	TRBJ1-6
TGCGCCAGCAGCCAAGACACATATCAGCCCCAGCATTTT	CASSQDTYQPQHF	TRBV4-3	-	TRBJ1-5
TGTGCCAGCAGGGGGGACAGGAGGTCCTACGAGCAGTACTTC	CASRGDRRSYEQYF	TRBV6-1	TRBD1	TRBJ2-7
TGTGCCAGCAGCCTCCTCTGGAGCGGGGGGGAGACCTACGAGCAGTACTTC	CASSLLWSGGETYEQYF	TRBV27	TRBD2	TRBJ2-7
TGTGCCAGCTCACCGGGGAACGGCCCGGGGGATCAGCCCCAGCATTTT	CASSPGNGPGDQPQHF	TRBV18	-	TRBJ1-5
TGTGCCAGCAGCTTGGGGCTAGCGGGGGACACAGATACGCAGTATTTT	CASSLGLAGDTDTQYF	TRBV5-4	TRBD2	TRBJ2-3
TGTGCCACCAGTACCACTAGGCAGCCCCAGCATTTT	CATSTTRQPQHF	TRBV15	-	TRBJ1-5
TGTGCCAGTACCCTGACAGGGATATATGGCTACACCTTC	CASTLTGIYGYTF	TRBV19	TRBD1	TRBJ1-2
TGCGCCAGCAGCTCGCAGGGAGGGGCCTACGAGCAGTACTTC	CASSSQGGAYEQYF	TRBV5-1	TRBD2	TRBJ2-7
TGTGCCAGCAGTTACTCAGTTCGGGGTGAAAAACTGTTTTTT	CASSYSVRGEKLFF	TRBV6-5	-	TRBJ1-4
TGCGCCAGCAGCCAAGATTTAAACAGGCCGAATCAGCCCCAGCATTTT	CASSQDLNRPNQPQHF	TRBV4-1	-	TRBJ1-5